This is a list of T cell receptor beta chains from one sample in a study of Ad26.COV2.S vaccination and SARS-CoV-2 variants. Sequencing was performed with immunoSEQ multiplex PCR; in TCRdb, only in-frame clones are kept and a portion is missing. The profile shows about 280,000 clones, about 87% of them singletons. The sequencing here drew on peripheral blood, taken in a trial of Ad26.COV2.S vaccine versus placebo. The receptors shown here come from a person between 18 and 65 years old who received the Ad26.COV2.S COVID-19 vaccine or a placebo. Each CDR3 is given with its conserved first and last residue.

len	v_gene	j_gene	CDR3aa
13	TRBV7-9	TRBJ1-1	CASSLQVNTEAFF
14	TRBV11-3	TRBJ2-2	CASSLEGSTGELFF
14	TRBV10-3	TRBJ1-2	CAISEGTGGIGYTF
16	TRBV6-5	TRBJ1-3	CASSYGVEDSGNTIYF
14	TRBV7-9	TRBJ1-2	CASSLGEGSYGYTF
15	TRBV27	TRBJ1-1	CASSLAWGMNTEAFF
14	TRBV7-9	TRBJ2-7	CASSGTGVSYEQYF
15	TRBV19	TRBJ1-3	CASSLGVHSGNTIYF
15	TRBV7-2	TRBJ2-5	CASSGETDNQETQYF
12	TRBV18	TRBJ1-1	CASSPYSTEAFF
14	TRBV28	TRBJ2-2	CASKTRQGSGELFF
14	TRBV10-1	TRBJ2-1	CASTRGGSYNEQFF
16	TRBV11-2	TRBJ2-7	CASSPGPKGVGYEQYF
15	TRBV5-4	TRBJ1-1	CASSSSSSVNTEAFF
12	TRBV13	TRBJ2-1	CASSGLDGPRFF
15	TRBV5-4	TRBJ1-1	CASSSRTAVNTEAFF
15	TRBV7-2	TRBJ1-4	CASSLAGETNEKLFF
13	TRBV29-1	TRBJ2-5	CSVGMGSQETQYF
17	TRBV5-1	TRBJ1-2	CASKQSREDNFIGGYTF
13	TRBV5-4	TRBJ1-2	CASSLDRADGYTF
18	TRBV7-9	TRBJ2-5	CASSLEGMAAGGQETQYF
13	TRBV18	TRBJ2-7	CASSQASGREQYF
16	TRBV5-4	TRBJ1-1	CASSWEQGRVRTEAFF
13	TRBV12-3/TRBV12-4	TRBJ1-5	CASNQGTGQPQHF
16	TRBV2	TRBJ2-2	CASFEGRLADTGELFF
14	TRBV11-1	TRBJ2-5	CASSFSAGQETQYF
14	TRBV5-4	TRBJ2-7	CASSRERQSYEQYF
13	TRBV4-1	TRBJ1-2	CASSQDENYGYTF
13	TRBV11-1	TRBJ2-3	CASSFSGTDTQYF
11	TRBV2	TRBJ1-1	CASIGNTEAFF
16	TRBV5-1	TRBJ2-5	CASSPSEVGSQETQYF
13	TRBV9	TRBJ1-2	CASSNQGAYGYTF
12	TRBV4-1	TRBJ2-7	CASSQGAGEQYF
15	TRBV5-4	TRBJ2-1	CASSSGRFSYNEQFF
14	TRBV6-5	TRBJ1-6	CASRTGQYNSPLHF
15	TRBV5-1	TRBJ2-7	CASSLVVRWSGEQYF
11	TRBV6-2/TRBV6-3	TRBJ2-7	CASSYGVEQYF
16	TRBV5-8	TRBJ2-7	CASSSLGGGMGDEQYF
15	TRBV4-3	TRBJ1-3	CASSQGRGVGDTIYF
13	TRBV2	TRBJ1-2	CASSDWENNGYTF
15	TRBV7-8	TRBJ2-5	CASSLAGTPEETQYF
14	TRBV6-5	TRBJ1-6	CASSRTVYNSPLHF
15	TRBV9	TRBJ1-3	CASSSRPDSGNTIYF
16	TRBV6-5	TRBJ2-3	CASSYKRRGAGDTQYF
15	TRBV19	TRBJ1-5	CASTQGTSRNQPQHF
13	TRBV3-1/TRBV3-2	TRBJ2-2	CASRRGKGGELFF
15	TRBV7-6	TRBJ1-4	CASSLGGGGVEKLFF
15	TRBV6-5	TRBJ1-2	CASSYIPGAGYGYTF
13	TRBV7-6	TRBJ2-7	CASSHGGGGGQYF
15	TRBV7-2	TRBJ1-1	CASSFYRGGNTEAFF
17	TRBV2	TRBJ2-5	CASSETGQGVEGETQYF
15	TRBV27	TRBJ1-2	CASSRDRRGYYGYTF
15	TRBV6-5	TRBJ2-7	CASRIAGQVPYEQYF
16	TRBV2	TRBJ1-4	CASSPGQGEVNEKLFF
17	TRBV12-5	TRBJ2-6	CASGFGQGASGANVLTF
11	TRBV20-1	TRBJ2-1	CSATIQLEQFF
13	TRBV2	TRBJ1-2	CASSLGQFNGYTF
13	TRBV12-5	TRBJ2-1	CASVGQGIDEQFF
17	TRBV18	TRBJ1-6	CASSPPSVSSYNSPLHF
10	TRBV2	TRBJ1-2	CASRDSGYTF